This TCR beta chain was identified during a study of T cells in Graves' hyperthyroidism and ophthalmopathy (dated by TCRdb to the late 2010s). General notes on the study: Peripheral blood was sampled at the time of initial diagnosis, prior to any treatment. The roughly 100 discovery patients were divided at random into training and test sets in a 7:3 ratio. An independent validation cohort of around 20 hyperthyroidism patients and about 16 patients who later progressed to ophthalmopathy tested prospective prediction of ophthalmopathy. Following sampling, methimazole starting at 30 mg daily was given to hyperthyroidism patients, and high-dose intravenous methylprednisolone was given to ophthalmopathy patients. According to the paper, TCR Vbeta CDR3 sequencing was carried out on about 140 peripheral blood samples, which came from 40 to 45 ophthalmopathy, approximately 78 hyperthyroidism and around 17 progressor patients. To identify distinguishing TCR V-J signatures, a discovery cohort of around 100 patients was used, comprising roughly 45 with Graves' ophthalmopathy and around 57 with stable Graves' hyperthyroidism. In addition, the study compared T-cell repertoires in thyroid tissue and in blood from roughly six Graves' hyperthyroidism patients. The paper as a whole reports these results and caveats: In cross-validation, a model built on a 13 V-J signature told ophthalmopathy apart from stable hyperthyroidism with approximately 90% sensitivity and 81% to 82% specificity, and in testing the same model reached 80%/75%. In validation, the model predicted progression to ophthalmopathy a median of roughly 6.1 months before onset, with about 71% sensitivity and just under 75% specificity. Most expanded thyroid clonotypes (frequency above 0.001) were also found in blood, which suggests that blood repertoires may mirror thyroid immune responses. Sample size was not statistically predetermined, and blinding of investigators to group allocation was not performed.

Clipping removes 3 bases from V and 2 bases from J, with 10 as the unmatched junction base count. The CDR3 measures 17 amino acids from cysteine to phenylalanine. Only the CDR3 DNA is retained, 51 bases long and in frame from the first base. The germline V gene encodes CDR1 MDHEN and CDR2 SYDVKM. In the ophthalmopathy patients, disease was moderately to severely active, with a Clinical Activity Score of 3 or more, a NOSPECS grade of 4 or more, and a duration of less than 3 months. Any patient with an uncontrolled infection, another autoimmune disease, pregnancy or lactation was excluded. Diagnoses were established on the basis of clinical symptoms, serum thyroxine and TRAb, thyroid ultrasound, and orbital computed tomography. Ficoll-Paque density gradient centrifugation was used to isolate PBMCs from 10 ml of fresh peripheral blood. Total RNA was extracted using Trizol reagent, and RNA quality was assessed on an Agilent 2100 Bioanalyzer.

This clonotype has ten or more counts. Its binding antigen is unknown. No per-base quality is available; no much larger clone lies one base away. TCR beta CDR3 regions were amplified from RNA transcripts. The first round of RT-PCR for the TCR CDR3 was performed with the HTBI primer set and the Qiagen OneStep RT-PCR kit. Libraries were constructed in a second round of multiplex PCR, after which size selection and purification were carried out. Libraries were sequenced paired-end with 100 bp reads on an Illumina HiSeq2000. As for the original processing: Raw data were processed with SOAPnuke, discarding reads with adapters, uncalled bases, mean Phred below 15, or no exact constant-primer or identifier match. High-quality paired reads were merged using COPE v1.2.5, and each unique nucleotide sequence was defined as a clonotype. MiTCR v1.1 was used to align the clonotypes against IMGT TRBV, TRBD and TRBJ reference segments. Analysis was restricted to V-J combinations with a frequency above 0.0001, which covered about 99% of repertoires. The TCS score was defined as the ratio of F50 (clonal expansion) to E x V (chaos), calculated using BLOSUM62-based TCRdist between CDR3 peptides within each V-J. Welch's t-statistics and random forest reduced approximately 520 V-J features to about 12, which were used in a naive Bayes classifier (R e1071). Starting from the raw public reads, TCRdb applied fastp trimming at Q25, assembled clones with MiXCR and retained in-frame beta chains. Rows are unified per CDR3 protein, each entry keeping the most common DNA and genes. Here the V and J calls rest on TCRdb's processing, not on the authors' analysis. Present in this sample are around 530,000 distinct CDR3 sequences, roughly a sixth of which were seen just once. Approximately 18% of the sample is in the top ten clones.

The material sequenced was blood. The TCR originated in a young woman with Graves' ophthalmopathy. The chain is assembled from TRBV28 and TRBJ1-5; a stretch of 7 junction bases matches TRBD1. The bases are TGTGCCAGCAGTTTTCCCAAGGGGGCGATCGGCAATCAGCCCCAGCATTTT. This sequence encodes CASSFPKGAIGNQPQHF.